This T cell receptor beta chain originates from a study of cytomegalovirus exposure and HLA in healthy donors. Study observations and caveats: Most TCRs appeared rarely, but some public TCRs recurred in many donors. In a later analysis, TCR association rates varied by HLA locus: DRB1 most, HLA-C fewest.

The germline V gene has CDR1 KGHSH and CDR2 LQKENI. The germline V and J ends were trimmed by 1 base and 10 bases, with 13 bases remaining between them. CDR3 length equals 13 residues. The PCR contained 60 Vbeta and 13 Jbeta primers. The data were produced by immunoSEQ multiplex PCR, yet TCRdb's version contains in-frame clones alone and is incomplete. The data show over 150,000 clones, approximately 80% seen once. Note on this clone: Its antigen is still unknown.

The specimen was PBMCs. The chain carries TRBV18 and TRBJ1-2; a weak D match, TRBD1 (5 bases). The TCR comes from a man between 18 and 29 years old in good health and CMV-seropositive. The DNA of the CDR3 is TGTGCCAGCTCACCACGGGGGGTATACGACTACACCTTC. It codes for CASSPRGVYDYTF.